The rows below give T cell receptor beta chains drawn from one sample of a study of CD8 T cells in ankylosing spondylitis. TCRdb reprocessed the 5' RACE reads via MiXCR and lists one record per CDR3 protein. This sample has 350,000 to 400,000 distinct CDR3 sequences; around 20% occur once, and the top ten carry roughly 14%. What was sequenced was blood, either unsorted or a sorted T cell fraction (not recorded which). These receptors all come from a male donor with ankylosing spondylitis or in good health (not recorded which). Both conserved end residues are trimmed from each CDR3. Fields, in order: clone size, V gene, D gene, CDR3 protein. A D gene is named only where the DNA matches it firmly. Some rows mark clone size as missing; the rest say once, few, many or name a class of expanded clone.

clone size: -
V gene: TRBV12-3/TRBV12-4
D gene: -
CDR3 protein: ASSGYNTEAF

clone size: few
V gene: TRBV6-1
D gene: -
CDR3 protein: ASSEVRKETQY

clone size: -
V gene: TRBV12-3/TRBV12-4
D gene: -
CDR3 protein: ASSFAGGIDTQY

clone size: few
V gene: TRBV6-2/TRBV6-3
D gene: -
CDR3 protein: ASSYSGGWGNEQF

clone size: -
V gene: TRBV12-3/TRBV12-4
D gene: TRBD2
CDR3 protein: ASSPAGGIGGTQY

clone size: few
V gene: TRBV12-3/TRBV12-4
D gene: -
CDR3 protein: ASNSIKGNQETQY

clone size: -
V gene: TRBV4-1
D gene: TRBD2
CDR3 protein: ASSPSAAGGLLTDTQY

clone size: -
V gene: TRBV7-9
D gene: -
CDR3 protein: ASSWGGTALYEQY

clone size: few
V gene: TRBV7-9
D gene: -
CDR3 protein: ASSSRDLQETQY

clone size: few
V gene: TRBV28
D gene: TRBD1
CDR3 protein: ASSLTQGGTGANVLT

clone size: many
V gene: TRBV4-2
D gene: -
CDR3 protein: ASSQGLGGELF

clone size: few
V gene: TRBV6-5
D gene: -
CDR3 protein: ASSYVQRGGSGELF

clone size: -
V gene: TRBV20-1
D gene: -
CDR3 protein: SARDRTGIGTDTQY

clone size: -
V gene: TRBV7-9
D gene: -
CDR3 protein: ASSLGQGSSYNEQF

clone size: few
V gene: TRBV10-3
D gene: -
CDR3 protein: AISESTRAGANVLT

clone size: few
V gene: TRBV7-9
D gene: -
CDR3 protein: ASSWDGTPNEKLF

clone size: -
V gene: TRBV7-7
D gene: TRBD1
CDR3 protein: ASSPWTGQTQY

clone size: -
V gene: TRBV12-3/TRBV12-4
D gene: TRBD2
CDR3 protein: ASTGGGSSYEQY

clone size: -
V gene: TRBV2
D gene: -
CDR3 protein: ASSEDQGDVGKTQY

clone size: few
V gene: TRBV11-2
D gene: TRBD2
CDR3 protein: ASIPWGGDHEQY

clone size: -
V gene: TRBV28
D gene: TRBD2
CDR3 protein: ASTHAGTSGVEVGELF

clone size: -
V gene: TRBV4-2
D gene: -
CDR3 protein: ASSQDLGGSTNEKLF

clone size: few
V gene: TRBV12-3/TRBV12-4
D gene: -
CDR3 protein: ASSPPGTTQY

clone size: -
V gene: TRBV7-2
D gene: TRBD1
CDR3 protein: ASSSSSTGP

clone size: few
V gene: TRBV12-3/TRBV12-4
D gene: -
CDR3 protein: ASSLALTGSTNEKLF